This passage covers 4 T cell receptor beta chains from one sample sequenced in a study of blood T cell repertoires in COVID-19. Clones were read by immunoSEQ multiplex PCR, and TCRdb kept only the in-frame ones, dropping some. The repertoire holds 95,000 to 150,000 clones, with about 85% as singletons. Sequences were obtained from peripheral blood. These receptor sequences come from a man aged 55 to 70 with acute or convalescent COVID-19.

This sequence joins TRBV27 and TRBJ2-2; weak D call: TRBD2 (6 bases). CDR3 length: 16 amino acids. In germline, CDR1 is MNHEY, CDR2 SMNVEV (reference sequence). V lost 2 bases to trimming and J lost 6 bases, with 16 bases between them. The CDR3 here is CASSLLSRRGAGELFF. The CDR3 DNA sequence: TGTGCCAGCAGTTTACTCTCCAGGCGGGGTGCCGGGGAGCTGTTTTTT.

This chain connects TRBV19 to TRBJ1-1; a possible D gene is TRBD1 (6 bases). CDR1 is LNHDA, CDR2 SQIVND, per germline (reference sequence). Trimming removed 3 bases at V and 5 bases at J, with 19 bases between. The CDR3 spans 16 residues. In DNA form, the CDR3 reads TGTGCCAGTAGTATCGGCAGGGGAAGGGAGGGTACTGAAGCTTTCTTT. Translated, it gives CASSIGRGREGTEAFF. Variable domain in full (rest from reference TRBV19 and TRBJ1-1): DGGITQSPKYLFRKEGQNVTLSCEQNLNHDAMYWYRQDPGQGLRLIYYSQIVNDFQKGDIAEGYSVSREKKESFPLTVTSAQKNPTAFYLCASSIGRGREGTEAFFGQGTRLTVV.

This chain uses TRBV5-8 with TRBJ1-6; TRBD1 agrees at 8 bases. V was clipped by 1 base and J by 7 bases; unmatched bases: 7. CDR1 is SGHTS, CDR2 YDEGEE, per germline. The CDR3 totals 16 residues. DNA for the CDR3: TGTGCCAGCAGCTTGAACAGGGGGGGATTAAATTCACCCCTCCACTTT. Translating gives CASSLNRGGLNSPLHF. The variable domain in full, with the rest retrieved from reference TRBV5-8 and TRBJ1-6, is EAGVTQSPTHLIKTRGQQATLRCSPISGHTSVYWYQQALGLGLQFLLWYDEGEERNRGNFPPRFSGRQFPNYSSELNVNALELEDSALYLCASSLNRGGLNSPLHFGNGTRLTVT.

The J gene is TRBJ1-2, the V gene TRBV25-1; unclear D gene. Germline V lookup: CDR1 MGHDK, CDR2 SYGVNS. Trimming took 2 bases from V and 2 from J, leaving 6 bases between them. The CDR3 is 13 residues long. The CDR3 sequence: CASSEQENYGYTF. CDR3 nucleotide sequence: TGTGCCAGCAGTGAACAGGAAAACTATGGCTACACCTTC.